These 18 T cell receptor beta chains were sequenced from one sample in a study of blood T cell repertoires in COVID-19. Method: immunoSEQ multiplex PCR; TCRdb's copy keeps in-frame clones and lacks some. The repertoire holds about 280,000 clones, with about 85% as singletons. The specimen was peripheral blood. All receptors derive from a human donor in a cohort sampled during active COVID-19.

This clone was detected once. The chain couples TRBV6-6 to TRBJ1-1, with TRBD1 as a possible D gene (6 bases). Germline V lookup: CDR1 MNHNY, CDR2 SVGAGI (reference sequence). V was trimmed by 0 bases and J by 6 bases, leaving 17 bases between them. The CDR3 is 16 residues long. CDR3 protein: CASSYSVRGALPEAFF. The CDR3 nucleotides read TGTGCCAGCAGTTACTCGGTACGGGGGGCCCTCCCTGAAGCTTTCTTT.

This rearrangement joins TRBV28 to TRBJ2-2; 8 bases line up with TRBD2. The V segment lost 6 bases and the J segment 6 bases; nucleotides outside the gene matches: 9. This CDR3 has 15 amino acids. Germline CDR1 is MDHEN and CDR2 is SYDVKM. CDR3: CASRGSGSRAGELFF. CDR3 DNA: TGTGCCAGCAGGGGGAGCGGGAGTAGGGCCGGGGAGCTGTTTTTT.

The CDR3 sequence is CASSRTSLYEQYF. The CDR3 nucleotides read TGTGCCAGCAGCAGGACTAGCCTCTACGAGCAGTACTTC. V and J are TRBV2 and TRBJ2-7, with 8 bases aligning to TRBD2. V shed 6 bases and J 3 bases; nucleotides not matched to a gene: 4. Germline lookup yields CDR1 SNHLY and CDR2 FYNNEI. There are 13 residues in the CDR3.

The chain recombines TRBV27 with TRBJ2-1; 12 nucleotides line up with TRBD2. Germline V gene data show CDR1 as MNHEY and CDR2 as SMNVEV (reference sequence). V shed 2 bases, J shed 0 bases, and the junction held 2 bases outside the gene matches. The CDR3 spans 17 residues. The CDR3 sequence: CASSLRTSGNSYNEQFF. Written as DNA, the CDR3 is TGTGCCAGCAGTTTAAGGACTAGCGGGAACTCCTACAATGAGCAGTTCTTC.

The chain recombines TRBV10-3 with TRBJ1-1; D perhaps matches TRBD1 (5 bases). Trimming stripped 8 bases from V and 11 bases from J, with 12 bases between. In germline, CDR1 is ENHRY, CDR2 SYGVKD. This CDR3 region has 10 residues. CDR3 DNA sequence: TGTGCCATCGGGTCTGGGGGGGCTTTCTTT. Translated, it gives CAIGSGGAFF.

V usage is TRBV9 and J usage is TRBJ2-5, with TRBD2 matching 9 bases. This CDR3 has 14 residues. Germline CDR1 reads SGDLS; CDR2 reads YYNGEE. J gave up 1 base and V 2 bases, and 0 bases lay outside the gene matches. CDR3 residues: CASSVTSGQETQYF. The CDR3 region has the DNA TGTGCCAGCAGCGTGACTAGCGGCCAAGAGACCCAGTACTTC. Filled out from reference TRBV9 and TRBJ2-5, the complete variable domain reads DSGVTQTPKHLITATGQRVTLRCSPRSGDLSVYWYQQSLDQGLQFLIQYYNGEERAKGNILERFSAQQFPDLHSELNLSSLELGDSALYFCASSVTSGQETQYFGPGTRLLVL.

CDR3 amino acids: CAIKSGAGELFF. The DNA for the CDR3 is TGTGCCATCAAGTCAGGGGCCGGGGAGCTGTTTTTT. The chain uses TRBV10-3 and TRBJ2-2; the D gene is possibly TRBD1 (6 bases). Trimming left V 7 bases short and J 6 bases short, with 9 bases between. Germline CDR1 is ENHRY and CDR2 is SYGVKD. There are 12 residues in the CDR3.

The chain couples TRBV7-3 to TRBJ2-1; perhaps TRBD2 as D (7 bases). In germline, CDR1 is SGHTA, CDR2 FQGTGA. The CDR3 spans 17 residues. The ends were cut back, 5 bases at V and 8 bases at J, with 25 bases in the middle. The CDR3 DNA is TGTGCCAGCAGCCCTAACCAGGGGCTAGCGGCCGGGGATGAGCAGTTCTTC. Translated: CASSPNQGLAAGDEQFF.

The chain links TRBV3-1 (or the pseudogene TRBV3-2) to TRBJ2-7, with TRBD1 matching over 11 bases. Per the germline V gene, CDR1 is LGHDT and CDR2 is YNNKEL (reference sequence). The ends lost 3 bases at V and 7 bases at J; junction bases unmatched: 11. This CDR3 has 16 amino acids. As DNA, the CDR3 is TGTGCCAGCAGCCAGTCGGACAGGGGGCTATTTCGGGAGCAGTACTTC. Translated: CASSQSDRGLFREQYF.

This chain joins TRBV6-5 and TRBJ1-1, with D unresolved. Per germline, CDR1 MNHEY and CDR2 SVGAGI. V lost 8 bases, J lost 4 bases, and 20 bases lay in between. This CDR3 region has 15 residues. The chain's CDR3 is CASCPSEGRSTEAFF. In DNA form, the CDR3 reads TGTGCCAGCTGCCCCAGTGAGGGTAGGAGCACTGAAGCTTTCTTT.

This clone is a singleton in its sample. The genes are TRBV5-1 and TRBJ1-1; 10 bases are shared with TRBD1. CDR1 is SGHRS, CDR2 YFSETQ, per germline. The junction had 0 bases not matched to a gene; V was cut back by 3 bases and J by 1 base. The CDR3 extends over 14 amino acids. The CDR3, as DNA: TGCGCCAGCAGCTGGGACAGGGGGAACACTGAAGCTTTCTTT. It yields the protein CASSWDRGNTEAFF. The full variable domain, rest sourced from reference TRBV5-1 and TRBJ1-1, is KAGVTQTPRYLIKTRGQQVTLSCSPISGHRSVSWYQQTPGQGLQFLFEYFSETQRNKGNFPGRFSGRQFSNSRSEMNVSTLELGDSALYLCASSWDRGNTEAFFGQGTRLTVV.

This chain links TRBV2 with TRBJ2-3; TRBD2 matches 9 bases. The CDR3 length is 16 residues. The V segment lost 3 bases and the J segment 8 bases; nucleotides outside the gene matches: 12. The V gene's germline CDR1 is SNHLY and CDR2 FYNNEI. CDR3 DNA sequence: TGTGCCAGCAGTGATTCAAGGGCTAGCGGGAAAGTTACGCAGTATTTT. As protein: CASSDSRASGKVTQYF.

The CDR3 sequence: CASSLLGQMNTEAFF. CDR3 bases: TGTGCCAGCAGTTTGCTAGGACAGATGAACACTGAAGCTTTCTTT. V is TRBV28 and J is TRBJ1-1, with D perhaps TRBD1 (6 bases). Germline V gene sequence: CDR1 MDHEN, CDR2 SYDVKM. There are 15 residues in the CDR3. Trimming cost V 3 bases and J 0 bases, with 11 bases left between them.

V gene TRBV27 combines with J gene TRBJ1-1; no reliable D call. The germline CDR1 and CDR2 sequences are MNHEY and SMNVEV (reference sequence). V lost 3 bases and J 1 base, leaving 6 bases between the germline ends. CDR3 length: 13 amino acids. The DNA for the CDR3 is TGTGCCAGCAGTTTTAACAGGAACACTGAAGCTTTCTTT. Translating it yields CASSFNRNTEAFF.

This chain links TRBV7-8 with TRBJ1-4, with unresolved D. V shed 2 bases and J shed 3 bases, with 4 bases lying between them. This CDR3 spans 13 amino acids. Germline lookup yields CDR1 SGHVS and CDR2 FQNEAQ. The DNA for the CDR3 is TGTGCCAGCAGCTTATATTCTAATGAAAAACTGTTTTTT. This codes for CASSLYSNEKLFF.

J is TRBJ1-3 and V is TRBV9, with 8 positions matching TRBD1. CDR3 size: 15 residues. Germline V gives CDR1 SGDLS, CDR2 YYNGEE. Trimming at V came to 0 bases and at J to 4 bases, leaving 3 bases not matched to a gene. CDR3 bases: TGTGCCAGCAGCGTAGACGGACAGGGAGGAAACACCATATATTTT. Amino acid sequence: CASSVDGQGGNTIYF.

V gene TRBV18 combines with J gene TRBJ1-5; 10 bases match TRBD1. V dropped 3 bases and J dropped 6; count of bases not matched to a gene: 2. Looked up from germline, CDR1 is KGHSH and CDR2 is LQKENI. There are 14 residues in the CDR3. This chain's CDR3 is CASSPGTGVQPQHF. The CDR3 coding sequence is TGTGCCAGCTCACCCGGGACAGGGGTTCAGCCCCAGCATTTT.

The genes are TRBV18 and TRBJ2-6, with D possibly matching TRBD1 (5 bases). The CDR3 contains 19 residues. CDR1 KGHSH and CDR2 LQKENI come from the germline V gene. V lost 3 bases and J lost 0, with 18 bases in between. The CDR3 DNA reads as TGTGCCAGCTCACCGGGTTTGGGGCCCCAAAGCTCTGGGGCCAACGTCCTGACTTTC. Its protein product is CASSPGLGPQSSGANVLTF. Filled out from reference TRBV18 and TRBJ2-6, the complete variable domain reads NAGVMQNPRHLVRRRGQEARLRCSPMKGHSHVYWYRQLPEEGLKFMVYLQKENIIDESGMPKERFSAEFPKEGPSILRIQQVVRGDSAAYFCASSPGLGPQSSGANVLTFGAGSRLTVL.